One sample yielded the 8 T cell receptor beta chains listed below, sequenced in a study of T cells in Graves' hyperthyroidism and ophthalmopathy. Amplification targeted TCR beta CDR3 regions from RNA transcripts. Primed by the HTBI set, a first-round RT-PCR was run on the TCR CDR3. MiXCR, applied by TCRdb to the multiplex PCR reads, yields one record per CDR3 protein. The repertoire holds approximately 640,000 distinct CDR3 sequences, with approximately 42% as singletons. What was sequenced was peripheral blood or thyroid tissue (not recorded which). The receptors originated from an adult man with Graves' disease, either hyperthyroidism or ophthalmopathy (not recorded which).

There are many counts of this clonotype. This chain joins TRBV19 and TRBJ1-5, with 9 bases fitting TRBD1. V was pared by 3 bases and J by 5 bases, with 5 bases of the junction left unmatched. This CDR3 has 15 residues. Germline CDR1 and CDR2: LNHDA and SQIVND (reference sequence). CDR3 protein: CASSISRDRDQPQHF. DNA for the CDR3: TGTGCCAGTAGTATCAGTCGGGACAGGGATCAGCCCCAGCATTTT.

The V and J genes are TRBV12-3 or TRBV12-4 and TRBJ1-5; TRBD1 might be the D (5 bases). The CDR3 extends over 13 amino acids. The germline V and J ends were trimmed by 10 bases and 0 bases, with 10 bases remaining between them. The CDR3 bases are TGTGCCACCACGAGGGGTAGCAATCAGCCCCAGCATTTT. This sequence encodes CATTRGSNQPQHF.

This clonotype appeared a single time. The genes are TRBV29-1 and TRBJ2-7, with 9 bases identical to TRBD1. The CDR3 runs to 13 residues. V trimming: 3 bases; J trimming: 2 bases; junction bases outside the gene matches: 2. Per germline, CDR1 SQVTM and CDR2 ANQGSEA. The DNA for the CDR3 is TGCAGCGTTGACGGGACAGGGCCCTACGAGCAGTACTTC. Its translation is CSVDGTGPYEQYF.

V gene TRBV10-3 combines with J gene TRBJ1-2; D gene ambiguous. V lost 7 bases and J 3 bases, leaving 9 bases between the germline ends. This CDR3 is built from 12 residues. The germline V gene has CDR1 ENHRY and CDR2 SYGVKD. Here the CDR3 DNA reads TGTGCCATCAACTCAGGAGACTATGGCTACACCTTC. Protein sequence: CAINSGDYGYTF.

This clonotype was counted at least ten times. The chain carries TRBV19 and TRBJ1-1; perhaps TRBD1 as D (6 bases). In germline, CDR1 is LNHDA, CDR2 SQIVND (reference sequence). V lost 8 bases, J lost 5 bases, and 15 bases lay in between. The CDR3 spans 13 residues. This CDR3 is CASGSAGVTEAFF. DNA of the CDR3: TGTGCCAGTGGTTCGGCAGGGGTAACTGAAGCTTTCTTT.

The chain joins TRBV15 to TRBJ1-1; 7 bases map to TRBD1. V dropped 3 bases and J dropped 2; count of bases not matched to a gene: 6. CDR1 is LNHNV and CDR2 is YYDKDF in the germline V gene (reference sequence). The CDR3 contains 15 residues. CDR3 loop: CATSRRQGSNTEAFF. The CDR3 bases are TGTGCCACCAGCAGGCGACAGGGCAGTAACACTGAAGCTTTCTTT.

V usage is TRBV7-9 and J usage is TRBJ2-6; 8 bases agree with TRBD1. The CDR3 has 12 amino acids. Per germline, CDR1 SEHNR and CDR2 FQNEAQ (reference sequence). Trimming took 3 bases from V and 13 from J; bases not matched to a gene: 2. CDR3 coding DNA: TGTGCCAGCAGCTTCCGGGACAGGGTCCTGACTTTC. This encodes CASSFRDRVLTF.

Remarks on this clonotype: A read error may be the cause here, since a much bigger clone is one base away. The chain carries TRBV2 and TRBJ1-2; unclear D gene. V was pared by 4 bases and J by 7 bases, with 7 bases between. Germline loops: CDR1 SNHLY, CDR2 FYNNEI. This CDR3 has 11 amino acids. CDR3 DNA sequence: TGTGCCAGCAGTGGGGATTCTGGCTACACCTTC. Its translation is CASSGDSGYTF.